This entry lists 28 T cell receptor beta chains sequenced from one sample in a study of T cells in Graves' hyperthyroidism and ophthalmopathy. What was amplified from RNA transcripts were TCR beta CDR3 regions. HTBI primers were the set used in a first-round RT-PCR of the TCR CDR3. Via MiXCR, TCRdb re-called the multiplex PCR reads, giving one row per CDR3 protein. The sample lists 93,000 or so distinct CDR3 sequences; roughly 44% were seen once. The material sequenced was blood. All receptors come from a man in his forties or fifties with Graves' hyperthyroidism.

The table lists this clonotype with many counts. The rearrangement links TRBV12-3 or TRBV12-4 to TRBJ2-3; 10 nucleotides line up with TRBD2. The CDR3 has 15 residues. V was pared by 6 bases and J by 1 base, with 4 bases of the junction left unmatched. This CDR3 is CASSPGTSGTDTQYF. The CDR3 nucleotides are TGTGCCAGCAGCCCCGGGACTAGCGGCACAGATACGCAGTATTTT.

With regard to this clonotype: One end of the junction fails to match germline, which may point to a read error. V and J are TRBV27 and TRBJ1-3, with 7 bases identical to TRBD1. CDR3 length: 15 amino acids. Looked up from germline, CDR1 is MNHEY and CDR2 is SMNVEV (reference sequence). CDR3 amino acids: CASSAFGTDGNTMYF. CDR3 coding DNA: TGTGCCAGCAGTGCTTTCGGGACAGATGGAAACACCATGTATTTT.

Details on this clonotype: The conserved phenylalanine or tryptophan normally closing the CDR3 is absent here, so this likely arose from a read error. The chain combines TRBV12-3 or TRBV12-4 with TRBJ1-1; D gene ambiguous. V was trimmed by 7 bases and J by 3 bases, leaving 18 bases between them. The CDR3 runs 15 residues. The CDR3 nucleotides read TGTGCCAGCACCCCCCCCCGGCTCATGGACACTGAAGCTTTCTCT. Its translation: CASTPPRLMDTEAFS.

The table lists this clonotype with a few counts. This chain uses TRBV12-3 or TRBV12-4 with TRBJ2-2, with 10 nucleotides matching TRBD2. The junction had 13 bases not matched to a gene; V was cut back by 7 bases and J by 5 bases. The CDR3 consists of 17 residues. The CDR3 is CASTLGSGRAGTGELFF. The CDR3 DNA sequence: TGTGCCAGCACCCTTGGGAGCGGGAGGGCCGGGACCGGGGAGCTGTTTTTT.

There are many counts of this clonotype. The V call is TRBV24-1, the J call TRBJ2-1, with 10 bases aligning to TRBD2. J was trimmed by 8 bases and V by 3 bases; bases with no gene match: 3. The germline CDR1 and CDR2 sequences are KGHDR and SFDVKD. This CDR3 comprises 14 residues. The DNA for the CDR3 is TGTGCCACCAGTGATCCCGGGACTAGCGATGAGCAGTTCTTC. Amino acid sequence: CATSDPGTSDEQFF.

The V call is TRBV15, the J call TRBJ1-5, with 9 bases fitting TRBD1. Germline V CDR1 and CDR2: LNHNV, YYDKDF (reference sequence). This CDR3 is built from 15 residues. V dropped 0 bases and J dropped 6; count of bases not matched to a gene: 3. The CDR3 DNA reads as TGTGCCACCAGCAGAGATGGGACAGGGCCTCAGCCCCAGCATTTT. Its protein product is CATSRDGTGPQPQHF.

This clonotype was seen repeatedly, ten times or more. CDR3: CASSRYRGRETQYF. CDR3 nucleotide sequence: TGTGCCAGCAGTCGATACAGGGGGCGGGAGACCCAGTACTTC. This chain uses TRBV14 with TRBJ2-5; the match to TRBD1 covers 9 bases. Germline assignment: CDR1 SGHDN and CDR2 FVKESK. This CDR3 region has 14 residues. V lost 6 bases to trimming and J lost 5 bases; unmatched junction nucleotides: 7.

The chain uses TRBV2 and TRBJ1-5; maybe TRBD1 (5 bases). Germline V gene lookup returns CDR1 SNHLY and CDR2 FYNNEI. V was shortened by 4 bases and J by 7 bases, with 17 bases between the two germline ends. The CDR3 is 15 amino acids. This chain's CDR3 is CASSAAQAYEQPQHF. The CDR3 bases are TGTGCCAGCAGTGCGGCACAGGCGTACGAGCAGCCCCAGCATTTT. The whole variable domain, remainder taken from reference TRBV2 and TRBJ1-5, is EPEVTQTPSHQVTQMGQEVILRCVPISNHLYFYWYRQILGQKVEFLVSFYNNEISEKSEIFDDQFSVERPDGSNFTLKIRSTKLEDSAMYFCASSAAQAYEQPQHFGDGTRLSIL.

This clonotype was found many times. This chain links TRBV7-9 with TRBJ1-4; D not certain. Germline CDR1 is SEHNR and CDR2 is FQNEAQ (reference sequence). The CDR3 has 12 amino acids. Trimming took off 6 bases at V and 8 bases at J, with 10 bases between the two ends. CDR3 coding DNA: TGTGCCAGCAGTCTTGCAACCGAAAAACTGTTTTTT. Residues: CASSLATEKLFF.

This clonotype has ten or more counts. The V call is TRBV5-6, the J call TRBJ1-3, with a weak D call TRBD1 (6 bases). V lost 4 bases and J lost 0, with 14 bases in between. The CDR3 runs 16 residues. Germline V gene sequence: CDR1 SGHDT, CDR2 YYEEEE. For the CDR3, the DNA is TGTGCCAGCAGCCCTGAGAGGACAGACTCTGGAAACACCATATATTTT. Translation: CASSPERTDSGNTIYF.

This clonotype was observed once. One base away lies a much larger clone, so this may be a sequencing read error. This chain connects TRBV5-1 to TRBJ2-5, with TRBD2 matching 10 bases. The CDR3 extends over 17 amino acids. Germline V lookup: CDR1 SGHRS, CDR2 YFSETQ. The CDR3: CPSSLVPSGGARETQYF. The CDR3 DNA reads TGCCCCAGCAGCTTGGTTCCGAGCGGGGGGGCCCGGGAGACCCAGTACTTC.

This clonotype was observed many times. V usage is TRBV6-5 and J usage is TRBJ2-3, with D possibly being TRBD1 or TRBD2 (5 bases each). The V end lost 6 bases, the J end lost 0 bases, and 13 bases lay between the germline ends. Germline values: CDR1 MNHEY, CDR2 SVGAGI. The length of the CDR3 is 15 residues. The CDR3 protein is CASSRKGTSTDTQYF. The CDR3 DNA follows: TGTGCCAGCAGCCGTAAGGGGACGAGCACAGATACGCAGTATTTT.

The V and J genes are TRBV24-1 and TRBJ1-4; D is ambiguous. The CDR3 extends over 18 amino acids. The germline CDR1 and CDR2 sequences are KGHDR and SFDVKD. V lost 3 bases, J lost 5 bases, and 21 bases lay in between. CDR3 nucleotide sequence: TGTGCCACCAGTGATCAAAGGACTAGCACAAGGCGCAATGAAAAACTGTTTTTT. It translates to CATSDQRTSTRRNEKLFF.

In its sample, this clonotype was seen many times. This rearrangement joins TRBV7-8 to TRBJ2-7; 7 bases match TRBD1. V lost 5 bases to trimming and J lost 1 base; unmatched junction nucleotides: 8. CDR3 length: 15 residues. Germline lookup yields CDR1 SGHVS and CDR2 FQNEAQ. The CDR3 bases are TGTGCCAGCAGCCCCCGACAGGGTCCATCCTACGAGCAGTACTTC. It is translated as CASSPRQGPSYEQYF.

The table lists this clonotype with a count of one. One junction end does not reproduce the germline sequence, and a read error may be involved. The J gene is TRBJ2-7, the V gene TRBV6-5; 11 nucleotides agree with TRBD2. CDR1 is MNHEY and CDR2 is SVGAGI in the germline V gene. The CDR3 extends over 15 amino acids. CDR3 region: CASSPLAGASYVQYF. The CDR3 nucleotides are TGTGCCAGCAGCCCACTAGCGGGAGCGTCCTACGTGCAGTACTTC.

A word on this clonotype: A read error may account for a junction end that differs from germline. The genes are TRBV15 and TRBJ1-4; possibly TRBD1 for D (5 bases). CDR3 length: 14 residues. CDR1 LNHNV and CDR2 YYDKDF come from the germline V gene (reference sequence). DNA of the CDR3: TGTGCCGCCAGCAGAGATGGGACGGATGAAAAACTATTTTTT. Protein product: CAASRDGTDEKLFF.

The V gene is TRBV7-8, the J gene TRBJ1-5; no clear D gene. The germline V gene encodes CDR1 SGHVS and CDR2 FQNEAQ. V dropped 5 bases and J dropped 4 bases, with 12 bases sitting between them. CDR3 size: 14 residues. In nucleotides, the CDR3 is TGTGCCAGCAGCCTAACTTACCCTAATCAGCCCCAGCATTTT. Its translation: CASSLTYPNQPQHF.

V is TRBV5-1 and J is TRBJ2-1; TRBD2 matches at 13 bases. Germline V lookup: CDR1 SGHRS, CDR2 YFSETQ. J gave up 9 bases and V 4 bases, and 13 bases lay outside the gene matches. The CDR3 is 17 residues long. This CDR3 is CASSVPHRTSGSGEQFF. The CDR3 DNA reads TGCGCCAGCAGCGTACCGCACCGGACTAGCGGGAGTGGTGAGCAGTTCTTC.

A word on this clonotype: With a much larger clone just one base away, this may be a read error. The gene calls are TRBV5-5 and TRBJ1-1; weak D call: TRBD1 (6 bases). Germline loops: CDR1 SGHKS, CDR2 YYEKEE (reference sequence). The CDR3 runs to 15 residues. Trimming shortened V by 7 bases and J by 0 bases, and 16 bases separated the two germline ends. This chain's CDR3 is CASGPGQSMNTEAFF. CDR3 coding DNA: TGTGCCAGCGGCCCCGGACAGTCAATGAACACTGAAGCTTTCTTT.

The V call is TRBV2, the J call TRBJ1-5; TRBD1 might be the D (6 bases). Between the trimmed V and J ends, which lost 8 bases and 7 bases, there was a span of 18 bases. The V gene's germline CDR1 is SNHLY and CDR2 FYNNEI. CDR3 length equals 14 residues. The CDR3 is CASGLDSSGQPQHF. CDR3 bases: TGTGCCAGCGGATTGGACAGTTCTGGGCAGCCCCAGCATTTT.

This clonotype was seen more than once but under ten times. The chain uses TRBV7-9 and TRBJ2-7, with 12 bases that match TRBD2. The germline V gene has CDR1 SEHNR and CDR2 FQNEAQ (reference sequence). The CDR3 length is 16 residues. V lost 1 base and J lost 7; bases outside the gene matches: 8. The DNA of the CDR3 is TGTGCCAGCAGCTTAGTCGCTAGCGGGAGGGTCGGGGAGCAGTACGTC. It codes for CASSLVASGRVGEQYV.

This clonotype was counted at least ten times. This chain connects TRBV11-2 to TRBJ2-1; D may match TRBD1 or TRBD2 (5 bases each). CDR3 length equals 16 residues. CDR1 SGHAT and CDR2 FQNNGV come from the germline V gene. The V end lost 3 bases, the J end lost 0 bases, and 12 bases lay between the germline ends. CDR3 residues: CASSFRRGLSYNEQFF. Written as DNA, the CDR3 is TGTGCCAGCAGCTTCCGTCGGGGCCTCTCCTACAATGAGCAGTTCTTC.

This clonotype was counted between two and nine times. The V gene is TRBV7-9, the J gene TRBJ2-2; D uncertain. This CDR3 is 11 amino acids long. Germline CDR1 reads SEHNR; CDR2 reads FQNEAQ (reference sequence). Trimming took off 2 bases at V and 9 bases at J, with 4 bases between the two ends. The CDR3 loop is CASSLPWELFF. In nucleotides, the CDR3 is TGTGCCAGCAGCTTACCATGGGAGCTGTTTTTT.

The gene calls are TRBV24-1 and TRBJ2-5; D is unresolved. With 11 bases removed from V and 3 bases from J, the gap between germline ends came to 15 bases. CDR1 and CDR2 from the germline V gene are KGHDR and SFDVKD. This CDR3 is 13 amino acids long. The CDR3 sequence: CASSPAQKETQYF. The CDR3, as DNA: TGTGCCAGCTCACCGGCGCAGAAAGAGACCCAGTACTTC.

This clonotype appeared many times. The chain is built from TRBV2 and TRBJ2-2, with 9 nucleotides matching TRBD2. The CDR3 has 17 amino acids. The V gene's germline CDR1 is SNHLY and CDR2 FYNNEI. The V segment lost 5 bases and the J segment 4 bases; nucleotides outside the gene matches: 11. This chain's CDR3 is CASSLPLAGVVTGELFF. As DNA, the CDR3 is TGTGCCAGCAGTCTCCCTTTAGCGGGAGTAGTCACCGGGGAGCTGTTTTTT. The variable domain in full, with the rest retrieved from reference TRBV2 and TRBJ2-2, is EPEVTQTPSHQVTQMGQEVILRCVPISNHLYFYWYRQILGQKVEFLVSFYNNEISEKSEIFDDQFSVERPDGSNFTLKIRSTKLEDSAMYFCASSLPLAGVVTGELFFGEGSRLTVL.

This chain's CDR3 is CSVASDRRDYGYTF. CDR3 nucleotide sequence: TGCAGCGTGGCCTCGGACAGGAGAGACTATGGCTACACCTTC. This chain uses TRBV29-1 with TRBJ1-2; 7 nucleotides line up with TRBD1. Germline CDR1 reads SQVTM; CDR2 reads ANQGSEA. This CDR3 has 14 residues. Losses at the gene ends were 6 bases for V and 3 bases for J; bases not matched to a gene: 10.

The table lists this clonotype with a count of one. The chain employs TRBV10-3 and TRBJ2-7; D gene uncertain. Germline V gene sequence: CDR1 ENHRY, CDR2 SYGVKD. The CDR3 has 12 amino acids. V was shortened by 3 bases and J by 3 bases, with 6 bases between the two germline ends. The CDR3 sequence: CAISEGSYEQYF. The CDR3 DNA reads TGTGCCATCAGTGAAGGTAGCTACGAGCAGTACTTC.

This clonotype occurred many times. The genes are TRBV20-1 and TRBJ2-1; the match to TRBD2 covers 8 bases. CDR1 and CDR2 from the germline V gene are DFQATT and SNEGSKA (reference sequence). The CDR3 has 15 residues. With 2 bases clipped from V and 3 bases from J, the junction kept 6 bases outside the gene matches. CDR3 in amino acids: CSARSRTSFYNEQFF. The DNA of the CDR3 is TGCAGTGCTAGATCCCGGACTAGCTTCTACAATGAGCAGTTCTTC.